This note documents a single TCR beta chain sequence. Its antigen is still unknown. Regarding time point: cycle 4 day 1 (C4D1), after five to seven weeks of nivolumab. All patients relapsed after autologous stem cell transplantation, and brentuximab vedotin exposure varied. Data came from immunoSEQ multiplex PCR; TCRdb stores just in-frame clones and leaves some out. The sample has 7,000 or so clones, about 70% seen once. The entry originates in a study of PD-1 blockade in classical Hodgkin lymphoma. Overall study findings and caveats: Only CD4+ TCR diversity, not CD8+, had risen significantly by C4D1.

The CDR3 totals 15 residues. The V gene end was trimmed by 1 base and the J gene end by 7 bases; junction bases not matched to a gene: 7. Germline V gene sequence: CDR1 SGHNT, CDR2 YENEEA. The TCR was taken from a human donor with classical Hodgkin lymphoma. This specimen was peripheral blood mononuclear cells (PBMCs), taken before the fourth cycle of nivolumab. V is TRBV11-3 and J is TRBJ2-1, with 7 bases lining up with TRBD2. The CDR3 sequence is CASSLGLATLNEQFF. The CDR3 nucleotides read TGTGCCAGCAGCTTAGGACTAGCAACTCTTAATGAGCAGTTCTTC.